Below, one T cell receptor beta chain is given with its context. The record originates from a study of CD8 T cells in ankylosing spondylitis. Libraries of TCR beta came from quantitative 5'-RACE with molecular barcodes. From the 5' RACE reads, TCRdb called clonotypes with MiXCR, one entry per CDR3 protein. Counted here are 250,000 to 300,000 distinct CDR3 sequences, 15% to 20% occurring once; the ten biggest clones make up about 8%. The J segment lost 5 bases and the V segment lost 3 bases, leaving 4 bases of the junction unmatched. This CDR3 contains 15 residues. The germline CDR1 and CDR2 sequences are SGHRS and YFSETQ.

Sequenced material: blood, either unsorted or a sorted T cell fraction (not recorded which). This TCR came from a male donor with ankylosing spondylitis or in good health (not recorded which). The chain recombines TRBV5-1 with TRBJ2-5; 13 nucleotides align to TRBD2. The CDR3 reads CASSYGTSGVETQYF. CDR3 nucleotides: TGCGCCAGCAGCTACGGGACTAGCGGGGTTGAGACCCAGTACTTC.